This T cell receptor (beta chain) stems from a study of PD-L1 blockade in urothelial cancer. V dropped 3 bases and J dropped 1 base, with 7 bases sitting between them. This CDR3 is 13 amino acids long. In germline, CDR1 is KGHSH, CDR2 LQKENI. The protocol was immunoSEQ multiplex PCR, while the TCRdb copy is restricted to in-frame clones and leaves out a portion. In the table there are tens of thousands of clones, about 90% of which are singletons. The chain combines TRBV18 with TRBJ2-7, with D possibly matching TRBD2 (6 bases). This clonotype was obtained from a man aged 45-65 years with urothelial cancer. Sequenced here: PBMCs, sampled around atezolizumab (anti-PD-L1) treatment. Here the CDR3 reads CASSPGTSYEQYF. DNA for the CDR3: TGTGCCAGCTCACCCGGGACTTCCTACGAGCAGTACTTC.